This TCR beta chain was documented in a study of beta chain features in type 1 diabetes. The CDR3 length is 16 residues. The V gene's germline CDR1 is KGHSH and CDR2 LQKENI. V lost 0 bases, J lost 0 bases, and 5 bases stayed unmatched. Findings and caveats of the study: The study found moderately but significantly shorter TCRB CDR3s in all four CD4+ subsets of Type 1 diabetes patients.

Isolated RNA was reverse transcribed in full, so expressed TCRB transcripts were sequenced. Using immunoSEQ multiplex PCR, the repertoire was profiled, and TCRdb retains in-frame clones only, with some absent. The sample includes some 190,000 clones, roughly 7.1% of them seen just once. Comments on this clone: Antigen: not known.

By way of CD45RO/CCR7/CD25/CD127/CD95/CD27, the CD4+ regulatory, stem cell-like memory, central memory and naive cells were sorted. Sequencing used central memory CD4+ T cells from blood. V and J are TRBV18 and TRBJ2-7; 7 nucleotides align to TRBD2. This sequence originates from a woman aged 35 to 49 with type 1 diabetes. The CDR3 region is CASSPPGGVRSYEQYF. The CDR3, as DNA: TGTGCCAGCTCACCACCGGGGGGGGTCCGCTCCTACGAGCAGTACTTC. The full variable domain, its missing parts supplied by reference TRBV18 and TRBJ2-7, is NAGVMQNPRHLVRRRGQEARLRCSPMKGHSHVYWYRQLPEEGLKFMVYLQKENIIDESGMPKERFSAEFPKEGPSILRIQQVVRGDSAAYFCASSPPGGVRSYEQYFGPGTRLTVT.